This entry lists 14 T cell receptor beta chains sequenced from one sample in a study of T cell responses to AZD1222 COVID-19 vaccine. Here immunoSEQ multiplex PCR was the method, and the copy in TCRdb shows in-frame clones only, minus some. Of some 74,000 clones in the sample, 90% were seen once. The sample in question was peripheral blood, obtained 28 days after the second AZD1222 dose. These receptor sequences come from an adult who received the AZD1222 COVID-19 vaccine.

V is TRBV28 and J is TRBJ1-6; D is ambiguous. The V end lost 3 bases, the J end lost 10 bases, and 7 bases lay between the germline ends. Per the germline V gene, CDR1 is MDHEN and CDR2 is SYDVKM. The CDR3 has 12 residues. CDR3 sequence reads: CASSFSLSPLHF. In nucleotides, the CDR3 is TGTGCCAGCAGTTTTAGCCTGTCACCCCTCCACTTT.

This chain connects TRBV13 to TRBJ2-7, with 14 bases that match TRBD2. Trimming took 5 bases from V and 4 from J; bases not matched to a gene: 7. The length of the CDR3 is 16 residues. Germline V gene data show CDR1 as PRHDT and CDR2 as FYEKMQ (reference sequence). The CDR3 bases are TGTGCCAGCAGCCCCCGGACTAGCGGGGGGTTTTACGAGCAGTACTTC. This sequence encodes CASSPRTSGGFYEQYF.

The gene calls are TRBV27 and TRBJ1-2; a possible D gene is TRBD1 (6 bases). The CDR3 covers 13 residues. The germline gives CDR1 MNHEY, CDR2 SMNVEV (reference sequence). V lost 4 bases to trimming and J lost 1 base, with 7 bases between them. The CDR3, as DNA: TGTGCCAGCAGTTGGGGGCTTAACTATGGCTACACCTTC. Translation: CASSWGLNYGYTF.

The chain uses TRBV5-1 and TRBJ1-2, with TRBD1 as a possible D gene (5 bases). V lost 3 bases, J lost 7 bases, and 16 bases lay in between. CDR3 length: 14 residues. Germline V CDR1 and CDR2: SGHRS, YFSETQ. The CDR3 coding sequence is TGCGCCAGCAGCTCTATAAGTCAGGGTATTGGCTACACCTTC. Protein product: CASSSISQGIGYTF.

The rearrangement joins TRBV6-1 to TRBJ2-2; D might be TRBD1 or TRBD2, each matching 5 bases. From germline, CDR1 is MNHNS and CDR2 SASEGT. The V end lost 3 bases, the J end lost 13 bases, and 9 bases lay between the germline ends. This CDR3 spans 11 amino acids. The CDR3 is CASSEGPSLFF. CDR3 in DNA: TGTGCCAGCAGTGAGGGACCGTCGCTGTTTTTT.

This clone was observed a few times. The V call is TRBV7-2, the J call TRBJ1-1; no definite D call. Trimming cost V 3 bases and J 0 bases, with 14 bases left between them. CDR3 size: 16 residues. Germline-derived CDR1 and CDR2 are SGHTA and FQGNSA. As DNA, the CDR3 is TGTGCCAGCAGCTTTTTCTTCAGAGCAATGAACACTGAAGCTTTCTTT. Translation gives CASSFFFRAMNTEAFF.

V is TRBV3-1 (or the pseudogene TRBV3-2) and J is TRBJ1-1; D gene uncertain. There are 15 residues in the CDR3. Germline assignment: CDR1 LGHDT and CDR2 YNNKEL (reference sequence). V lost 0 bases, J lost 5 bases, and 13 bases lay in between. The CDR3: CASSQEGPWRTEAFF. The CDR3 DNA sequence: TGTGCCAGCAGCCAAGAGGGCCCATGGCGAACTGAAGCTTTCTTT.

Here the CDR3 reads CASSLYRESPLHF. The CDR3 region has the DNA TGTGCCAGCAGTTTATATAGGGAGTCACCCCTCCACTTT. The J gene is TRBJ1-6, the V gene TRBV27, with D hard to call. Germline V lookup: CDR1 MNHEY, CDR2 SMNVEV (reference sequence). Trimming took off 1 base at V and 10 bases at J, with 8 bases between the two ends. The CDR3 length is 13 residues.

This clone was picked up a small number of times. The V and J genes are TRBV5-1 and TRBJ2-1; D uncertain. The ends were cut back, 4 bases at V and 4 bases at J, with 9 bases in the middle. The CDR3 runs to 13 residues. The germline V gene encodes CDR1 SGHRS and CDR2 YFSETQ. Written as DNA, the CDR3 is TGCGCCAGCAGCCCCGATGGGTACAATGAGCAGTTCTTC. Translated: CASSPDGYNEQFF. The variable domain in full, completed from reference TRBV5-1 and TRBJ2-1, reads KAGVTQTPRYLIKTRGQQVTLSCSPISGHRSVSWYQQTPGQGLQFLFEYFSETQRNKGNFPGRFSGRQFSNSRSEMNVSTLELGDSALYLCASSPDGYNEQFFGPGTRLTVL.

The chain employs TRBV28 and TRBJ2-3, with 9 bases identical to TRBD2. CDR3 length equals 15 residues. Germline V gene lookup returns CDR1 MDHEN and CDR2 SYDVKM. J lost 7 bases, V lost 5 bases, and 10 bases had no gene match. CDR3 DNA: TGTGCCAGCAGTACCGTGGCGGGGGGGCTGAATACGCAGTATTTT. Its translation: CASSTVAGGLNTQYF.

This clone turned up a few times. This chain joins TRBV30 and TRBJ1-6, with no clear D. CDR3 length equals 12 residues. V was trimmed by 5 bases and J by 5 bases, leaving 7 bases between them. Per the germline V gene, CDR1 is GTSNPN and CDR2 is SVGIG (reference sequence). Here the CDR3 DNA reads TGTGCCTGGGCCTATAATAATTCACCCCTCCACTTT. The encoded protein is CAWAYNNSPLHF.

The chain recombines TRBV9 with TRBJ2-7; D gene uncertain. The CDR3 runs to 15 residues. V lost 0 bases, J lost 2 bases, and 12 bases lay in between. The V gene's germline CDR1 is SGDLS and CDR2 YYNGEE. The CDR3 sequence is CASSVAVGPAYEQYF. In DNA form, the CDR3 reads TGTGCCAGCAGCGTAGCGGTAGGGCCGGCCTACGAGCAGTACTTC. Full variable domain (outside the CDR3, taken from reference TRBV9 and TRBJ2-7): DSGVTQTPKHLITATGQRVTLRCSPRSGDLSVYWYQQSLDQGLQFLIQYYNGEERAKGNILERFSAQQFPDLHSELNLSSLELGDSALYFCASSVAVGPAYEQYFGPGTRLTVT.

This chain links TRBV7-9 with TRBJ1-6, with a weak D call TRBD1 (6 bases). V lost 2 bases, J lost 7 bases, and 9 bases lay in between. The germline V gene encodes CDR1 SEHNR and CDR2 FQNEAQ (reference sequence). The CDR3 consists of 14 residues. CDR3 in amino acids: CASSLPGQNSPLHF. CDR3 nucleotide sequence: TGTGCCAGCAGCTTACCGGGACAAAATTCACCCCTCCACTTT. Filled out from reference TRBV7-9 and TRBJ1-6, the complete variable domain reads DTGVSQNPRHKITKRGQNVTFRCDPISEHNRLYWYRQTLGQGPEFLTYFQNEAQLEKSRLLSDRFSAERPKGSFSTLEIQRTEQGDSAMYLCASSLPGQNSPLHFGNGTRLTVT.

The rearrangement links TRBV5-1 to TRBJ2-1; 7 nucleotides align to TRBD1. Germline CDR1 and CDR2: SGHRS and YFSETQ. The CDR3 extends over 16 amino acids. The J segment lost 7 bases and the V segment lost 0 bases, leaving 10 bases of the junction unmatched. The chain's CDR3 is CASSLAGRGSGNEQFF. The CDR3 bases are TGCGCCAGCAGCTTGGCTGGCAGGGGGTCGGGGAATGAGCAGTTCTTC. Combining the CDR3 with reference TRBV5-1 and TRBJ2-1 gives the whole variable domain KAGVTQTPRYLIKTRGQQVTLSCSPISGHRSVSWYQQTPGQGLQFLFEYFSETQRNKGNFPGRFSGRQFSNSRSEMNVSTLELGDSALYLCASSLAGRGSGNEQFFGPGTRLTVL.